Presented here are 30 T cell receptor beta chains from one specimen sequenced in a study of CD8+CD57+ T cells in acquired aplastic anemia. For sequencing, patients were chosen who had shown expansion of CD8+CD57+ cells by flow cytometry. For CDR3 and TCR beta VDJ profiling, genomic DNA was the template used. TCRdb called the reads again in MiXCR, with one record for every CDR3 protein. Here the sample spans under 500,000 distinct CDR3 sequences, roughly 34% being singletons. The sample comprised sorted CD4+, CD8+, or CD8+CD57+ T cells (not recorded which) from PBMCs. The origin of the receptors is a human donor with aplastic anemia.

This clonotype was picked up many times. The rearrangement uses TRBV12-3 or TRBV12-4 and TRBJ1-5; 7 bases map to TRBD1. The trim removed 2 bases at V and 5 bases at J, leaving 9 bases unmatched. This CDR3 is built from 16 residues. The CDR3 DNA reads as TGTGCCAGCAGTTTATTTATGGGACAGAAAGATCAGCCCCAGCATTTT. Its protein product is CASSLFMGQKDQPQHF.

This clonotype was seen ten or more times. The chain links TRBV29-1 to TRBJ2-2; D not certain. The germline V gene has CDR1 SQVTM and CDR2 ANQGSEA. Trimming pared 6 bases from V and 6 bases from J, leaving 11 bases between. The CDR3 is 12 amino acids. The CDR3 sequence: CSVGLGAGELFF. CDR3 coding DNA: TGCAGCGTAGGCCTAGGAGCCGGGGAGCTGTTTTTT.

There are a few counts of this clonotype. The V gene is TRBV7-3, the J gene TRBJ2-1, with TRBD2 matching 7 bases. Germline V gives CDR1 SGHTA, CDR2 FQGTGA. CDR3 length: 15 amino acids. Trimming at V came to 3 bases and at J to 2 bases, leaving 4 bases not matched to a gene. This CDR3 is CASSFGGGPYNEQFF. In DNA, the CDR3 is TGTGCCAGCAGCTTTGGCGGGGGTCCCTACAATGAGCAGTTCTTC.

This clonotype was seen only a few times. This chain joins TRBV11-2 and TRBJ1-2, with D possibly TRBD1 on 5 matching bases. With 5 bases removed from V and 4 bases from J, the gap between germline ends came to 20 bases. From germline, CDR1 is SGHAT and CDR2 FQNNGV. The length of the CDR3 is 16 residues. The CDR3 loop is CASSPFREALAYGYTF. Written as DNA, the CDR3 is TGTGCCAGCAGCCCCTTCAGGGAAGCTCTTGCCTATGGCTACACCTTC.

The chain employs TRBV9 and TRBJ1-1; tentative D call: TRBD1 (5 bases). There are 15 residues in the CDR3. Germline CDR1 reads SGDLS; CDR2 reads YYNGEE. The V and J ends lost 4 bases and 5 bases respectively, with 18 bases between them. The CDR3: CASSPPKGTGTEAFF. The CDR3 DNA sequence: TGTGCCAGCAGCCCCCCAAAAGGGACGGGAACTGAAGCTTTCTTT.

The gene calls are TRBV19 and TRBJ1-1, with no clear D. Germline CDR1 and CDR2: LNHDA and SQIVND (reference sequence). With 2 bases removed from V and 1 base from J, the gap between germline ends came to 5 bases. The CDR3 spans 13 residues. The CDR3 nucleotides read TGTGCCAGTAGTATATCGACGAACACTGAAGCTTTCTTT. It codes for CASSISTNTEAFF. Full variable domain (remainder filled in from reference TRBV19 and TRBJ1-1): DGGITQSPKYLFRKEGQNVTLSCEQNLNHDAMYWYRQDPGQGLRLIYYSQIVNDFQKGDIAEGYSVSREKKESFPLTVTSAQKNPTAFYLCASSISTNTEAFFGQGTRLTVV.

This clonotype was recorded many times. The chain carries TRBV4-3 and TRBJ2-7; D is unresolved. CDR1 LGHNA and CDR2 YSLEER come from the germline V gene. The V end was cut by 0 bases, the J end by 5 bases, with 8 bases between. This CDR3 contains 13 residues. The CDR3 protein is CASSQDQRHEQYF. In nucleotides, the CDR3 is TGCGCCAGCAGCCAAGATCAACGGCACGAGCAGTACTTC.

This clonotype has ten or more counts. The rearrangement joins TRBV6-5 to TRBJ2-1; tentative D call: TRBD2 (7 bases). Germline CDR1 and CDR2: MNHEY and SVGAGI. V was trimmed by 4 bases and J by 7 bases, leaving 20 bases between them. This CDR3 spans 16 amino acids. This CDR3 reads CASSSGGAQGLNEQFF. The CDR3 DNA reads as TGTGCCAGCAGTTCGGGGGGCGCCCAGGGCCTTAATGAGCAGTTCTTC.

This clonotype was seen many times. The V and J genes are TRBV5-6 and TRBJ1-2; tentatively, D is TRBD1 (6 bases). The ends were cut back, 4 bases at V and 7 bases at J, with 14 bases in the middle. CDR1 is SGHDT and CDR2 is YYEEEE in the germline V gene. The CDR3 contains 13 residues. CDR3 DNA sequence: TGTGCCAGCAGCCCAGGGGATTTTGGTGGCTACACCTTC. This encodes CASSPGDFGGYTF.

This clonotype was seen a few times. The gene calls are TRBV5-1 and TRBJ1-6, with TRBD1 identical over 7 bases. Germline V lookup: CDR1 SGHRS, CDR2 YFSETQ. V shed 4 bases and J 8 bases; nucleotides not matched to a gene: 12. The CDR3 loop spans 16 amino acids. The CDR3 reads CASSPALQGFDSPLHF. In nucleotides, the CDR3 is TGCGCCAGCAGCCCGGCCCTACAGGGGTTTGATTCACCCCTCCACTTT.

CDR3 region: CASSRAQLAYEQYF. The CDR3 DNA sequence: TGTGCCAGCAGTAGGGCACAGCTCGCCTACGAGCAGTACTTC. The chain recombines TRBV12-3 or TRBV12-4 with TRBJ2-7; no reliable D call. Trimming removed 5 bases from V and 2 bases from J, with 13 bases in between. CDR3 length: 14 residues.

This chain joins TRBV7-2 and TRBJ1-1, with D uncertain. CDR1 is SGHTA, CDR2 FQGNSA, per germline. The V and J ends lost 1 base and 10 bases respectively, with 16 bases between them. The CDR3 is 14 amino acids. CDR3 sequence: CASSLGSQDRGAFF. The CDR3 DNA follows: TGTGCCAGCAGCTTAGGGTCTCAGGACCGGGGAGCTTTCTTT.

This clonotype was seen a handful of times. This sequence joins TRBV6-1 and TRBJ1-2; D not certain. The CDR3 totals 13 residues. From germline, CDR1 is MNHNS and CDR2 SASEGT. V was pared by 7 bases and J by 4 bases, with 13 bases between. This chain's CDR3 is CASTSPPSYGYTF. CDR3 sequence (DNA): TGTGCCAGCACCTCCCCTCCATCCTATGGCTACACCTTC.

This clonotype showed up many times. The gene calls are TRBV19 and TRBJ2-5, with D possibly matching TRBD1 (6 bases). The CDR3 runs to 11 residues. The V gene's germline CDR1 is LNHDA and CDR2 SQIVND (reference sequence). The germline V and J ends were trimmed by 10 bases and 5 bases, with 11 bases remaining between them. This CDR3 reads CATGQSETQYF. The CDR3 nucleotides read TGTGCCACAGGACAGTCGGAGACCCAGTACTTC. The full variable domain, its missing parts supplied by reference TRBV19 and TRBJ2-5, is DGGITQSPKYLFRKEGQNVTLSCEQNLNHDAMYWYRQDPGQGLRLIYYSQIVNDFQKGDIAEGYSVSREKKESFPLTVTSAQKNPTAFYLCATGQSETQYFGPGTRLLVL.

The chain combines TRBV25-1 with TRBJ2-1; 9 positions agree with TRBD1. V shed 3 bases, J shed 9 bases, and the junction held 6 bases outside the gene matches. Germline V gene data show CDR1 as MGHDK and CDR2 as SYGVNS. This CDR3 is 14 amino acids long. The CDR3 spells CASSEGQGSSEQFF. In DNA form, the CDR3 reads TGTGCCAGCAGTGAGGGACAGGGATCGTCTGAGCAGTTCTTC.

The chain employs TRBV29-1 and TRBJ2-1; D uncertain. The CDR3 has 14 residues. Per germline, CDR1 SQVTM and CDR2 ANQGSEA. V dropped 1 base and J dropped 1 base, with 8 bases sitting between them. CDR3 in amino acids: CSVEGAGSYNEQFF. The CDR3 region has the DNA TGCAGCGTTGAAGGGGCTGGATCCTACAATGAGCAGTTCTTC.

The chain has TRBV6-1 and TRBJ1-3; tentative D call: TRBD1 (5 bases). With 6 bases removed from V and 2 bases from J, the gap between germline ends came to 14 bases. CDR1 is MNHNS and CDR2 is SASEGT in the germline V gene. This CDR3 spans 15 amino acids. The CDR3 bases are TGTGCCAGCAGCCTTATGTGGGACCCTGGAAACACCATATATTTT. Translating it yields CASSLMWDPGNTIYF.

This chain uses TRBV7-6 with TRBJ2-1; possibly TRBD1 or TRBD2 for D (6 bases each). The CDR3 sequence is 18 residues long. V dropped 2 bases and J dropped 3 bases, with 20 bases sitting between them. The germline gives CDR1 SGHVS, CDR2 FNYEAQ. CDR3 protein: CASSLRPRQGTFYNEQFF. The CDR3 nucleotides read TGTGCCAGCAGCTTACGCCCACGTCAGGGGACTTTCTACAATGAGCAGTTCTTC.

The V and J genes are TRBV4-1 and TRBJ1-1, with D unclear. The ends were cut back, 2 bases at V and 0 bases at J, with 10 bases in the middle. CDR3 length equals 15 residues. The germline CDR1 and CDR2 sequences are MGHRA and YSYEKL. The CDR3 nucleotides are TGCGCCAGCAGCCAACAGGCCGCTATGAACACTGAAGCTTTCTTT. Its translation: CASSQQAAMNTEAFF.

This clonotype was counted a few times. This chain uses TRBV30 with TRBJ2-7; possibly TRBD1 for D (6 bases). V lost 3 bases and J lost 6, with 12 bases in between. CDR1 GTSNPN and CDR2 SVGIG come from the germline V gene (reference sequence). The CDR3 consists of 12 residues. CDR3 DNA sequence: TGTGCCTGGAGGAGTACAGGGATCGAGCAGTACTTC. It yields the protein CAWRSTGIEQYF.

The table lists this clonotype with a few counts. This chain connects TRBV20-1 to TRBJ1-1, with D possibly being TRBD1 (5 bases). Germline values: CDR1 DFQATT, CDR2 SNEGSKA (reference sequence). The CDR3 contains 13 residues. V lost 1 base and J 6 bases, leaving 12 bases between the germline ends. Here the CDR3 reads CSARVLGVAEAFF. The CDR3 DNA reads as TGCAGTGCTAGAGTACTGGGGGTGGCTGAAGCTTTCTTT.

The chain is built from TRBV6-2 or TRBV6-3 and TRBJ2-1; D could derive from TRBD1 or TRBD2 (6 bases each). The CDR3 spans 16 residues. The V end was cut by 4 bases, the J end by 4 bases, with 17 bases between. Germline CDR1 is MNHEY and CDR2 is SVGEGT. CDR3 residues: CASSSLRGRRYNEQFF. The CDR3 DNA follows: TGTGCCAGCAGTTCCCTGAGGGGGAGGAGGTACAATGAGCAGTTCTTC.

This sequence joins TRBV4-2 and TRBJ2-3, with D possibly being TRBD2 (7 bases). From germline, CDR1 is LGHNA and CDR2 YNFKEQ. The CDR3 spans 16 residues. V dropped 5 bases and J dropped 2 bases, with 17 bases sitting between them. The CDR3 protein is CASSVGGGGPTDTQYF. The CDR3 bases are TGTGCCAGCAGCGTCGGGGGCGGGGGCCCCACAGATACGCAGTATTTT.

This clonotype was seen a few times. The chain links TRBV6-1 to TRBJ2-7; a weak D match, TRBD1 (6 bases). In germline, CDR1 is MNHNS, CDR2 SASEGT. This CDR3 region has 14 residues. The germline V and J ends were trimmed by 0 bases and 7 bases, with 13 bases remaining between them. The chain's CDR3 is CASSEAYRVEEQYF. In nucleotides, the CDR3 is TGTGCCAGCAGTGAAGCTTACAGGGTTGAAGAGCAGTACTTC.

This rearrangement joins TRBV15 to TRBJ1-2; 8 bases fit TRBD1. Germline CDR1 reads LNHNV; CDR2 reads YYDKDF (reference sequence). Trimming at V came to 2 bases and at J to 13 bases, leaving 15 bases not matched to a gene. CDR3 size: 15 residues. The CDR3 spells CATSRPQGGDTLVTF. The CDR3 region has the DNA TGTGCCACCAGCAGACCACAGGGGGGGGACACTTTAGTCACCTTC.

The chain employs TRBV6-5 and TRBJ1-2; TRBD1 matches 7 bases. The CDR3 has 16 amino acids. The V gene's germline CDR1 is MNHEY and CDR2 SVGAGI. Trimming cost V 2 bases and J 2 bases; bases outside gene matches: 8. This CDR3 is CASSYTDTGDNYGYTF. The CDR3 nucleotides are TGTGCCAGCAGTTACACAGACACAGGGGACAACTATGGCTACACCTTC.

As to this clonotype: A much larger clone differs by one base, so this may be a read error. The CDR3 carries no conserved terminal phenylalanine or tryptophan, so it likely arises from a read error. V usage is TRBV10-3 and J usage is TRBJ2-7, with a weak D call TRBD2 (5 bases). Germline-derived CDR1 and CDR2 are ENHRY and SYGVKD. The CDR3 spans 14 residues. The CDR3 DNA reads TGTGCCACCAGTGACCCGGGCCCTTCGGGGGAGCAGTACCTC. It yields the protein CATSDPGPSGEQYL.

This clonotype was picked up many times. The rearrangement links TRBV19 to TRBJ2-2; D is uncertain. V gave up 3 bases and J gave up 9 bases, with 5 bases separating them. The CDR3 runs to 11 residues. CDR1 and CDR2 from the germline V gene are LNHDA and SQIVND (reference sequence). CDR3 protein: CASSIARELFF. The CDR3 region has the DNA TGTGCCAGTAGTATCGCCAGGGAGCTGTTTTTT.

This chain joins TRBV15 and TRBJ1-1; 7 bases align to TRBD1. Germline values: CDR1 LNHNV, CDR2 YYDKDF (reference sequence). J gave up 2 bases and V 3 bases, and 6 bases lay outside the gene matches. This CDR3 is built from 15 residues. The CDR3 DNA is TGTGCCACCAGCAGGGGACAGCGATACAACACTGAAGCTTTCTTT. It specifies CATSRGQRYNTEAFF. Combining the CDR3 with reference TRBV15 and TRBJ1-1 gives the whole variable domain DAMVIQNPRYQVTQFGKPVTLSCSQTLNHNVMYWYQQKSSQAPKLLFHYYDKDFNNEADTPDNFQSRRPNTSFCFLDIRSPGLGDTAMYLCATSRGQRYNTEAFFGQGTRLTVV.

This chain links TRBV9 with TRBJ2-7; TRBD1 is a possible D gene (6 bases). V lost 4 bases to trimming and J lost 0 bases, with 14 bases between them. This CDR3 spans 15 amino acids. Germline V CDR1 and CDR2: SGDLS, YYNGEE. DNA for the CDR3: TGTGCCAGCAGCCCCTATGGGGACACCTCCTACGAGCAGTACTTC. Amino acid sequence: CASSPYGDTSYEQYF. The variable domain in full, with the rest retrieved from reference TRBV9 and TRBJ2-7, is DSGVTQTPKHLITATGQRVTLRCSPRSGDLSVYWYQQSLDQGLQFLIQYYNGEERAKGNILERFSAQQFPDLHSELNLSSLELGDSALYFCASSPYGDTSYEQYFGPGTRLTVT.